The 16 T cell receptor beta chains listed next were all sequenced from one sample in a study of blood T cell repertoires in COVID-19. Profiling relied on immunoSEQ multiplex PCR, and the TCRdb table lists in-frame clones only, not all of them. The table lists roughly 250,000 clones, 86% of them singletons, with around 1.9% in the top ten. Input material: PBMCs or T cells enriched from blood (not recorded which). The receptors come from a woman aged 45-65 years who had recovered from COVID-19.

This clone was detected only a few times. This chain links TRBV7-2 with TRBJ1-1, with D tentatively TRBD1 (5 bases). Germline V CDR1 and CDR2: SGHTA, FQGNSA. The V end lost 5 bases, the J end lost 1 base, and 17 bases lay between the germline ends. The CDR3 spans 16 residues. The CDR3 sequence is CASSPPEGMGNTEAFF. CDR3 coding DNA: TGTGCCAGCAGCCCACCGGAGGGGATGGGGAACACTGAAGCTTTCTTT.

The chain employs TRBV19 and TRBJ2-5; TRBD2 matches at 9 bases. The CDR3 has 14 residues. The V segment lost 3 bases and the J segment 1 base; nucleotides outside the gene matches: 0. Per germline, CDR1 LNHDA and CDR2 SQIVND (reference sequence). CDR3 sequence reads: CASSMTSGQETQYF. Here the CDR3 DNA reads TGTGCCAGTAGTATGACTAGCGGCCAAGAGACCCAGTACTTC.

The chain has TRBV3-1 (or the pseudogene TRBV3-2) and TRBJ1-4, with 7 bases fitting TRBD1. The CDR3 consists of 12 residues. The V gene end was trimmed by 0 bases and the J gene end by 17 bases; junction bases not matched to a gene: 6. Per the germline V gene, CDR1 is LGHDT and CDR2 is YNNKEL (reference sequence). The CDR3: CASSQEGTDVFF. The CDR3 DNA is TGTGCCAGCAGCCAAGAAGGGACAGACGTATTTTTT.

The rearrangement links TRBV28 to TRBJ1-6; weak D call: TRBD1 (6 bases). The CDR3 is 15 amino acids. Between the trimmed V and J ends, which lost 3 bases and 7 bases, there was a span of 13 bases. Germline CDR1 is MDHEN and CDR2 is SYDVKM. The CDR3 sequence: CASSFQGLGNSPLHF. The CDR3 region has the DNA TGTGCCAGCAGTTTCCAGGGGCTGGGGAATTCACCCCTCCACTTT.

The count of this clone is one. The genes are TRBV7-9 and TRBJ2-2; TRBD1 is a possible D gene (5 bases). CDR1 and CDR2 from the germline V gene are SEHNR and FQNEAQ (reference sequence). V was clipped by 6 bases and J by 0 bases, with 11 bases between them. There are 15 residues in the CDR3. The CDR3 nucleotides are TGTGCCAGCAGATTACAAGGGGCGAACACCGGGGAGCTGTTTTTT. It translates to CASRLQGANTGELFF.

This chain uses TRBV12-3 or TRBV12-4 with TRBJ2-1; 7 nucleotides line up with TRBD2. This CDR3 spans 13 amino acids. Trimming at V came to 5 bases and at J to 9 bases, leaving 7 bases not matched to a gene. CDR3 sequence: CASSENGLGEQFF. The DNA for the CDR3 is TGTGCCAGCAGTGAAAACGGACTAGGTGAGCAGTTCTTC.

V gene TRBV25-1 combines with J gene TRBJ2-4; 9 bases are shared with TRBD2. This CDR3 spans 18 amino acids. CDR1 and CDR2 from the germline V gene are MGHDK and SYGVNS. Trimming at V came to 3 bases and at J to 1 base, leaving 10 bases not matched to a gene. CDR3 bases: TGTGCCAGCAGTGACTCCAATAGCGGGAGCCTGGCCAAAAACATTCAGTACTTC. This translates into CASSDSNSGSLAKNIQYF. Supplemented by reference TRBV25-1 and TRBJ2-4, the full variable domain reads EADIYQTPRYLVIGTGKKITLECSQTMGHDKMYWYQQDPGMELHLIHYSYGVNSTEKGDLSSESTVSRIRTEHFPLTLESARPSHTSQYLCASSDSNSGSLAKNIQYFGAGTRLSVL.

This clone was recorded once. The chain links TRBV2 to TRBJ1-2; D perhaps matches TRBD1 (5 bases). This CDR3 comprises 13 residues. Trimming took off 6 bases at V and 8 bases at J, with 16 bases between the two ends. Germline V CDR1 and CDR2: SNHLY, FYNNEI. The CDR3 loop reads CASRGGLTKGYTF. In DNA form, the CDR3 reads TGTGCCAGCAGGGGGGGTCTAACTAAGGGCTACACCTTC.

The chain combines TRBV28 with TRBJ2-7; 11 nucleotides agree with TRBD2. Germline V lookup: CDR1 MDHEN, CDR2 SYDVKM. With 7 bases clipped from V and 4 bases from J, the junction kept 15 bases outside the gene matches. The CDR3 is 17 amino acids. The CDR3 coding sequence is TGTGCCAGCAACCCGACTAGCGGGATGCCACCCCTTTACGAGCAGTACTTC. It encodes CASNPTSGMPPLYEQYF.

The chain employs TRBV25-1 and TRBJ2-1; a weak D match, TRBD1 (6 bases). The CDR3 sequence is 14 residues long. The V end was cut by 6 bases, the J end by 4 bases, with 13 bases between. Germline V lookup: CDR1 MGHDK, CDR2 SYGVNS. In nucleotides, the CDR3 is TGTGCCAGCAGCGGGACAACAGAATACAATGAGCAGTTCTTC. Translated: CASSGTTEYNEQFF.

The J gene is TRBJ2-7, the V gene TRBV5-4; weak D call: TRBD2 (6 bases). The CDR3 totals 13 residues. Germline assignment: CDR1 SGHNT and CDR2 YYREEE (reference sequence). V was pared by 4 bases and J by 2 bases, with 10 bases between. CDR3 coding DNA: TGTGCCAGCAGCCGGGACTCTACCTACGAGCAGTACTTC. Its protein product is CASSRDSTYEQYF.

This chain links TRBV2 with TRBJ1-2; TRBD1 matches at 11 bases. CDR3 length equals 12 residues. Germline values: CDR1 SNHLY, CDR2 FYNNEI. The V and J ends lost 6 bases and 12 bases, in that order; junction bases with no gene match: 6. CDR3 protein: CASRDRGQTDTF. The CDR3 nucleotides are TGTGCCAGCAGGGACAGGGGGCAGACGGACACCTTC.

V gene TRBV19 combines with J gene TRBJ2-1, with D possibly being TRBD1 (5 bases). Trimming cost V 3 bases and J 8 bases, with 11 bases left between them. Germline CDR1 is LNHDA and CDR2 is SQIVND (reference sequence). This CDR3 region has 13 residues. The CDR3 region is CASSITRVDEQFF. CDR3 DNA sequence: TGTGCCAGTAGTATCACCAGGGTCGATGAGCAGTTCTTC.

This rearrangement joins TRBV5-1 to TRBJ1-2; 9 bases are shared with TRBD1. The CDR3 sequence is 16 residues long. Trimming took 0 bases from V and 7 from J; bases not matched to a gene: 10. Germline CDR1 reads SGHRS; CDR2 reads YFSETQ. CDR3 DNA sequence: TGCGCCAGCAGCTTGGCCCCAGTGACAGGGGGTAGTGGCTACACCTTC. This translates into CASSLAPVTGGSGYTF.

This chain joins TRBV4-1 and TRBJ2-1, with TRBD2 matching over 8 bases. The CDR3 has 15 residues. The V gene's germline CDR1 is MGHRA and CDR2 YSYEKL. The V segment lost 4 bases and the J segment 9 bases; nucleotides outside the gene matches: 11. In DNA form, the CDR3 reads TGCGCCAGCAGCCGCCCTGGCGGGGGGCTCAGTGAGCAGTTCTTC. Its translation is CASSRPGGGLSEQFF.

The genes are TRBV7-2 and TRBJ1-2; 7 bases agree with TRBD1. V was pared by 5 bases and J by 7 bases, with 10 bases of the junction left unmatched. CDR1 SGHTA and CDR2 FQGNSA come from the germline V gene. The CDR3 has 14 residues. The CDR3 region is CASSVGQRSGGYTF. Written as DNA, the CDR3 is TGTGCCAGCAGCGTGGGACAGCGGTCGGGTGGCTACACCTTC.